The sequence of this T cell receptor beta chain was determined in a study of blood T cells in healthy people across ages. The individuals who served as donors were healthy Caucasians living in Russia, aged roughly 6 to 95. The CDR3 totals 16 residues. The ends were cut back, 0 bases at V and 4 bases at J, with 16 bases in the middle. The germline gives CDR1 DFQATT, CDR2 SNEGSKA (reference sequence). In this sample, this clonotype turned up many times. With a J-beta primer mix and a sample-barcoded 5' primer, a second PCR ran about 7 to 12 cycles. TCRdb passed the 5' RACE reads through MiXCR, listing each CDR3 protein once. The profile covers around 870,000 distinct CDR3 sequences, with under 30% appearing a single time and 15% to 20% taken by the ten largest.

The source is a woman older than 75 in good health. This chain joins TRBV20-1 and TRBJ2-1, with D perhaps TRBD1 (5 bases). Material: blood. The CDR3 loop is CSARDRQNAAYNEQFF. The CDR3 coding sequence is TGCAGTGCTAGAGACCGACAGAACGCCGCATACAATGAGCAGTTCTTC.